The next 11 T cell receptor beta chains were all read from a single sample in a study of T cells in Graves' hyperthyroidism and ophthalmopathy. TCR beta CDR3 sequences were amplified from RNA transcripts. Initially, a first-round RT-PCR of the TCR CDR3 employed the HTBI primer set. Using its own MiXCR run on the multiplex PCR reads, TCRdb lists one record per CDR3 protein. The repertoire consists of a few hundred thousand distinct CDR3 sequences, with roughly an eighth occurring once and the leading ten covering 30% to 40%. The sequenced sample was blood. Every receptor here comes from a woman aged 40 to 55 with Graves' ophthalmopathy.

Many counts were recorded for this clonotype. The V call is TRBV28, the J call TRBJ2-1; D is uncertain. This CDR3 contains 16 residues. V shed 4 bases and J shed 3 bases, with 16 bases lying between them. Looked up from germline, CDR1 is MDHEN and CDR2 is SYDVKM. The CDR3: CASSSPAGPNYNEQFF. The CDR3, as DNA: TGTGCCAGCAGTTCCCCAGCAGGACCGAACTACAATGAGCAGTTCTTC.

A word on this clonotype: This may stem from a read error, because a much larger clone lies one nucleotide away. This is likely a read error, given that the CDR3 carries no conserved phenylalanine or tryptophan at its end. The rearrangement links TRBV12-3 or TRBV12-4 to TRBJ1-1, with D possibly TRBD1 on 6 matching bases. V lost 4 bases and J lost 3, with 12 bases in between. The CDR3 extends over 14 amino acids. The CDR3 DNA follows: TGTGCCAGCAGTTCTGGCCAGGGGTACACTGAAGCTTTCTCT. Amino acid sequence: CASSSGQGYTEAFS.

A few counts support this clonotype. The rearrangement joins TRBV7-2 to TRBJ1-4; the D is unclear. V lost 6 bases, J lost 7 bases, and 12 bases lay in between. In germline, CDR1 is SGHTA, CDR2 FQGNSA. The length of the CDR3 is 13 residues. The CDR3 is CASRGGASEKLFF. The CDR3 nucleotides read TGTGCCAGCAGGGGCGGAGCAAGTGAAAAACTGTTTTTT. The full variable domain, rest sourced from reference TRBV7-2 and TRBJ1-4, is GAGVSQSPSNKVTEKGKDVELRCDPISGHTALYWYRQSLGQGLEFLIYFQGNSAPDKSGLPSDRFSAERTGGSVSTLTIQRTQQEDSAVYLCASRGGASEKLFFGSGTQLSVL.

This clonotype was recorded at least ten times. The rearrangement joins TRBV6-1 to TRBJ2-7, with unresolved D. Germline V gene lookup returns CDR1 MNHNS and CDR2 SASEGT. V was shortened by 2 bases and J by 3 bases, with 11 bases between the two germline ends. CDR3 size: 14 residues. The CDR3 here is CASSEPPQDYEQYF. CDR3 nucleotide sequence: TGTGCCAGCAGTGAACCCCCCCAGGACTACGAGCAGTACTTC.

The table lists this clonotype with a few counts. The chain uses TRBV5-1 and TRBJ1-6; D may be TRBD1 (5 bases). The ends were cut back, 0 bases at V and 10 bases at J, with 11 bases in the middle. From germline, CDR1 is SGHRS and CDR2 YFSETQ. CDR3 length: 14 amino acids. The CDR3 region has the DNA TGCGCCAGCAGCTTGGCGGGGAGGGGATCACCCCTCCACTTT. Protein: CASSLAGRGSPLHF. Full variable domain (missing parts from reference TRBV5-1 and TRBJ1-6): KAGVTQTPRYLIKTRGQQVTLSCSPISGHRSVSWYQQTPGQGLQFLFEYFSETQRNKGNFPGRFSGRQFSNSRSEMNVSTLELGDSALYLCASSLAGRGSPLHFGNGTRLTVT.

This clonotype was detected ten times or more. The CDR3 loop is CASSSSGTGYRVEQYF. The CDR3 DNA follows: TGTGCCAGCAGCTCTTCTGGGACAGGGTACCGCGTCGAGCAGTACTTC. The rearrangement uses TRBV28 and TRBJ2-7; 9 nucleotides align to TRBD1. Germline V gene data show CDR1 as MDHEN and CDR2 as SYDVKM. This CDR3 has 16 amino acids. J was trimmed by 6 bases and V by 6 bases; bases with no gene match: 15.

In its sample, this clonotype was seen once. The chain uses TRBV7-9 and TRBJ2-1, with D possibly matching TRBD2 (5 bases). The V gene lost 0 bases and the J gene lost 11 bases, with 14 bases spanning the gap. This CDR3 region has 14 residues. Germline values: CDR1 SEHNR, CDR2 FQNEAQ (reference sequence). Here the CDR3 reads CASSLASSGEKQFF. The CDR3 DNA follows: TGTGCCAGCAGCTTAGCGTCCAGCGGAGAGAAGCAGTTCTTC. The whole variable domain, remainder taken from reference TRBV7-9 and TRBJ2-1, is DTGVSQNPRHKITKRGQNVTFRCDPISEHNRLYWYRQTLGQGPEFLTYFQNEAQLEKSRLLSDRFSAERPKGSFSTLEIQRTEQGDSAMYLCASSLASSGEKQFFGPGTRLTVL.

The rearrangement joins TRBV20-1 to TRBJ2-5; 10 bases fit TRBD2. V lost 3 bases to trimming and J lost 2 bases; unmatched junction nucleotides: 6. Germline CDR1 and CDR2: DFQATT and SNEGSKA (reference sequence). The CDR3 sequence is 15 residues long. CDR3 DNA sequence: TGCAGTGCTAGGGAAAGGACTAGCGGACAAGAGACCCAGTACTTC. Amino acid sequence: CSARERTSGQETQYF.

This clonotype occurred many times. V usage is TRBV28 and J usage is TRBJ2-1; no reliable D call. The CDR3 extends over 14 amino acids. Germline lookup yields CDR1 MDHEN and CDR2 SYDVKM. Deletions cut 2 bases from V and 1 base from J, with 6 bases between. In DNA form, the CDR3 reads TGTGCCAGCAGTTTACTGGGGTCCTACAATGAGCAGTTCTTC. As protein: CASSLLGSYNEQFF.

This clonotype has ten or more counts. The rearrangement uses TRBV28 and TRBJ1-1; the D gene is possibly TRBD1 (6 bases). This CDR3 has 17 amino acids. The V gene lost 6 bases and the J gene lost 0 bases, with 20 bases spanning the gap. Looked up from germline, CDR1 is MDHEN and CDR2 is SYDVKM. The CDR3 spells CASSPPSTGHLNTEAFF. Here the CDR3 DNA reads TGTGCCAGCAGCCCCCCATCTACGGGACACCTGAACACTGAAGCTTTCTTT.

This clonotype was picked up one time. A much larger clone is a single base away; this may be a read error. The chain has TRBV20-1 and TRBJ1-1; D gene ambiguous. The CDR3 is made up of 15 amino acids. V was trimmed by 5 bases and J by 5 bases, leaving 21 bases between them. Germline V gene lookup returns CDR1 DFQATT and CDR2 SNEGSKA (reference sequence). The CDR3 nucleotides read TGCAGTGCTTGCAATCGTCTCTCACCGGCTACTGAAGCTTTCTTT. It specifies CSACNRLSPATEAFF.